These 5 T cell receptor beta chains were all obtained from the same sample, sequenced in a study of shared clonotypes between healthy human individuals. Measured with immunoSEQ multiplex PCR; TCRdb has only the in-frame clones, and not every one. The sample has under 600,000 clones, around 80% seen once. Material: PBMCs. These receptors originate from a woman aged 35 to 49 in good health. Some clones in this sample may be carry-over from other donors' samples.

This clone was found a few times. The rearrangement joins TRBV6-1 to TRBJ2-1; 12 positions match TRBD2. This CDR3 is 15 amino acids long. V lost 5 bases to trimming and J lost 7 bases; unmatched junction nucleotides: 6. Germline lookup yields CDR1 MNHNS and CDR2 SASEGT. Written as DNA, the CDR3 is TGTGCCAGCAGTCGACTAGCGGGAGAAGGAAATGAGCAGTTCTTC. It codes for CASSRLAGEGNEQFF.

This clone has only one observation. V is TRBV6-1 and J is TRBJ2-1; 7 bases match TRBD2. CDR3 length equals 15 residues. Germline V gene sequence: CDR1 MNHNS, CDR2 SASEGT. Trimming cost V 2 bases and J 1 base; bases outside gene matches: 2. The CDR3, as DNA: TGTGCCAGCAGTGAAAAAGCGGGGTCCTACAATGAGCAGTTCTTC. Its protein product is CASSEKAGSYNEQFF.

The CDR3 DNA follows: TGTGCCAGCAGCTTAGATAGCCCCATACAGAGGCCTAACTATGGCTACACCTTC. This gives the protein CASSLDSPIQRPNYGYTF. The gene calls are TRBV13 and TRBJ1-2; D unresolved. Looked up from germline, CDR1 is PRHDT and CDR2 is FYEKMQ (reference sequence). V lost 1 base and J 0 bases, leaving 18 bases between the germline ends. The CDR3 length is 18 residues.

This clone was seen more than once but under ten times. The chain joins TRBV2 to TRBJ2-1, with 10 bases that match TRBD2. The germline V gene encodes CDR1 SNHLY and CDR2 FYNNEI. The CDR3 runs to 15 residues. The junction had 12 bases not matched to a gene; V was cut back by 7 bases and J by 9 bases. CDR3 sequence: CASTREASGSAEQFF. DNA for the CDR3: TGTGCCAGCACCCGAGAGGCTAGCGGGAGCGCTGAGCAGTTCTTC.

The chain combines TRBV25-1 with TRBJ2-2, with D hard to call. The CDR3 loop spans 16 amino acids. Germline V gene lookup returns CDR1 MGHDK and CDR2 SYGVNS. V was trimmed by 1 base and J by 0 bases, leaving 9 bases between them. CDR3 protein: CASSESSGANTGELFF. The DNA of the CDR3 is TGTGCCAGCAGTGAATCCTCCGGAGCGAACACCGGGGAGCTGTTTTTT.